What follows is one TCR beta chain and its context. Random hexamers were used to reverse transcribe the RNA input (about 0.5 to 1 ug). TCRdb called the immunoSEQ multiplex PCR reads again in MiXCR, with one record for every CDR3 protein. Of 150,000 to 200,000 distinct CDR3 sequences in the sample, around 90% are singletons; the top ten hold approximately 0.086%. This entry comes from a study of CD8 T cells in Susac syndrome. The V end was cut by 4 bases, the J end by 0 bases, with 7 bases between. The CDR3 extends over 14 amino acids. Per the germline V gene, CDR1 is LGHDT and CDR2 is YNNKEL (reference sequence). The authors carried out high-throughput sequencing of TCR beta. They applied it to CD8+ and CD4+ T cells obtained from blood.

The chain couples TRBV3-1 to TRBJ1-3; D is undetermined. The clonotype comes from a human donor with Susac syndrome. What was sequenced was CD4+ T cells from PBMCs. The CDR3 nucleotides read TGTGCCAGCAGCCGAGAGAGCTCTGGAAACACCATATATTTT. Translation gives CASSRESSGNTIYF.